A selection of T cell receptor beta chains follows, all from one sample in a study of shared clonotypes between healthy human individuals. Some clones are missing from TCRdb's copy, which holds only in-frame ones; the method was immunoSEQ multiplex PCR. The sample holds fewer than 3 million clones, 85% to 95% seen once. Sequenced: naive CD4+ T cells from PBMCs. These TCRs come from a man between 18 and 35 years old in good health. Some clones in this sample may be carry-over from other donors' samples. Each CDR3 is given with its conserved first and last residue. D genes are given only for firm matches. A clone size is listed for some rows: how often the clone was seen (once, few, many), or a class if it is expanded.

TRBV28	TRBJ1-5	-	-	TGTGCCAGCAGTTGGGCACCTAATCAGCCCCAGCATTTT	CASSWAPNQPQHF
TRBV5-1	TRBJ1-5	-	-	TGCGCCAGCAGCCCTACCCCCTCTCCGCAGCCCCAGCATTTT	CASSPTPSPQPQHF
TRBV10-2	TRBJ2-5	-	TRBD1	TGCGCCAGCAGTGACCGGGGCAGGGGGCAAGAGACCCAGTACTTC	CASSDRGRGQETQYF
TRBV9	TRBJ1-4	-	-	TGTGCCAGCAGCGTCTTGGGGACGGATGAAAAACTGTTTTTT	CASSVLGTDEKLFF
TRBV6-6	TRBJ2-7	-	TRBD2	TGTGCCAGCATCCGGACTAGCGGGAACTGGTACGAGCAGTACTTC	CASIRTSGNWYEQYF
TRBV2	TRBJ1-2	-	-	TGTGCCAGCAGTGGGGTCAGGGGCGCTAACTATGGCTACACCTTC	CASSGVRGANYGYTF
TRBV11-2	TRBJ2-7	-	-	TGTGCCAGCGGGGTGGGCCCTCTCTACGAGCAGTACTTC	CASGVGPLYEQYF
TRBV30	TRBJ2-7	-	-	TGTGCCTGTCTGGGACGGAGCTCCTACGAGCAGTACTTC	CACLGRSSYEQYF
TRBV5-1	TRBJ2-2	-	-	TGCGCCAGCACACCAGGGCTCCTCGGGGAGCTGTTTTTT	CASTPGLLGELFF
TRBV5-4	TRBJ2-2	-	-	TGTGCCAGCAGCTTGAGAAGGGACGGGACCGGGGAGCTGTTTTTT	CASSLRRDGTGELFF
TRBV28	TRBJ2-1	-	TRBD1	TGTGCCAGCAGCCTAACAGGGGTCCGAGACAATGAGCAGTTCTTC	CASSLTGVRDNEQFF
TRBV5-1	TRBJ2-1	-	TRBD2	TGCGCCAGCAGCTCGATGATAGCGGGAGTGTACAATGAGCAGTTCTTC	CASSSMIAGVYNEQFF
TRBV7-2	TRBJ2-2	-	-	TGTGCCAGCAGCTTACAATACTACCTCAACACCGGGGAGCTGTTTTTT	CASSLQYYLNTGELFF
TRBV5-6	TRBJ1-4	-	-	TGTGCCAGCAGCTTGGCCAGGGGTACGGAAAAACTGTTTTTT	CASSLARGTEKLFF
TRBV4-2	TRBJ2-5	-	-	TGTGCCAGCAGCCAAGATCTTCCGAGACAGGCTGGGGAGACCCAGTACTTC	CASSQDLPRQAGETQYF
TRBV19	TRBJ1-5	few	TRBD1	TGTGCCAGTAGTTTTCAGGGGGCATGGCAGCCCCAGCATTTT	CASSFQGAWQPQHF
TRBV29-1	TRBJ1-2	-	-	TGCACCGGAGGGGGTCTTGCACTAGACTTC	CTGGGLALDF
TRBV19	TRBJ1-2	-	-	TGTGCCAGTAGTATAGCAGGGAGGAACTATGGCTACACCTTC	CASSIAGRNYGYTF
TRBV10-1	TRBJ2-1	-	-	TGCGCCAGCAGTGGAGGACTCCTTCCTTTGGATGAGCAGTTCTTC	CASSGGLLPLDEQFF
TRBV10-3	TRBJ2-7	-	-	TGTGCCATCAGTGACGCCCGCTACGAGCAGTACTTC	CAISDARYEQYF
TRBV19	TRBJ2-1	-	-	TGTGCCAGTAGTATAGCGGGGTCGCACAATGAGCAGTTCTTC	CASSIAGSHNEQFF
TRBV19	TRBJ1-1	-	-	TGTGCCAGTAGTATGGCCCCAGGGATGGTTACTGAAGCTTTCTTT	CASSMAPGMVTEAFF
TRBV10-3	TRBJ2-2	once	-	TGTGCCACCGGGGAGGCAGGGAACACCGGGGAGCTGTTTTTT	CATGEAGNTGELFF
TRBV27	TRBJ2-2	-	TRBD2	TGTGCCAGTAGTCCACTAGCGGGAGGGACCGGGGAGCTGTTTTTT	CASSPLAGGTGELFF
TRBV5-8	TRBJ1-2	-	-	TGTGCCAGCAGCAAGGGGGACACCCTTCCCTATGGCTACACCTTC	CASSKGDTLPYGYTF
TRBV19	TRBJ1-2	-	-	TGTGCCAGTAGTATGGGTAGTCCCTCTAACTATGGCTACACCTTC	CASSMGSPSNYGYTF
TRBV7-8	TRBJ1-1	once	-	TGTGCCAGCAGCTTAGCCCGGACGGCCAACACTGAAGCTTTCTTT	CASSLARTANTEAFF
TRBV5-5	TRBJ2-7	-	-	TGTGCCAGCGGGGGGACAGTGGGAACCTACGAGCAGTACTTC	CASGGTVGTYEQYF
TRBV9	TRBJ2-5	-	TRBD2	TGTGCCAGCAGCGAGGCCGGGACTAGCCAAGAGACCCAGTACTTC	CASSEAGTSQETQYF
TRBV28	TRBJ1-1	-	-	TGTGCCAGCAGCTCGGGACTCCTGGGTCGGGGTGAAGCTTTCTTT	CASSSGLLGRGEAFF
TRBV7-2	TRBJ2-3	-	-	TGTGCCAGCAGCTTAGTTAGCGCTAGCACAGATACGCAGTATTTT	CASSLVSASTDTQYF
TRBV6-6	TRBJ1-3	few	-	TGTGCCAGCACCCCTCGGGTGGCTGGAAACACCATATATTTT	CASTPRVAGNTIYF
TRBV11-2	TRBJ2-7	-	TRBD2	TGTGCCAGCAGCCAAACTAGCGGGAGGGTCTTGTACGAGCAGTACTTC	CASSQTSGRVLYEQYF
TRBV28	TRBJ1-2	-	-	TGTGCCAGCAGTTTATCACCAGCTACAGTCGGTGGCTACACCTTC	CASSLSPATVGGYTF
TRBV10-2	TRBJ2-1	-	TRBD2	TGCGCCAGCAGTGATAATTTGGGACTAGCGGTCCCTTATGAGCAGTTCTTC	CASSDNLGLAVPYEQFF